This TCR beta chain was observed in a study of T cell responses to AZD1222 COVID-19 vaccine. Comment on this clone: What it binds is not known.

Study outcomes and limitations: As reported, nearly half of all spike-specific TCRs target variant regions that are unmutated.

TCRdb's copy holds only in-frame clones and misses some; the assay was immunoSEQ multiplex PCR. There are approximately 130,000 clones in the sample; approximately 86% occur only once, and around 5% lies in the top ten. V gave up 4 bases and J gave up 7 bases; unmatched junction bases: 6. The CDR3 contains 15 residues. Germline-derived CDR1 and CDR2 are SGHDN and FVKESK. This rearrangement joins TRBV14 to TRBJ2-1; 11 positions match TRBD1. The clonotype was recovered from an adult who received the AZD1222 COVID-19 vaccine. Specimen: peripheral blood, collected 28 days after the second AZD1222 dose. CDR3 nucleotide sequence: TGTGCCAGCAGCCTGCCCGGGACAGGGGGTAATGAGCAGTTCTTC. Protein product: CASSLPGTGGNEQFF.